This TCR beta chain was captured by sequencing in a study of chemoradiotherapy in HPV16-positive cancers. Study-wide results and caveats: Functional assays defining HPV-specific T cells used only two HPV16-positive patients. In HPV16-positive patients, HPV-responsive T-cell expansion tracked better recurrence-free survival.

Note on this clone: As yet, its antigen is unknown.

V was clipped by 2 bases and J by 3 bases, with 10 bases between them. The CDR3 is 14 amino acids. Germline V gives CDR1 SEHNR, CDR2 FQNEAQ (reference sequence). TCRdb keeps only in-frame clones here, not all; method: immunoSEQ multiplex PCR. Here the sample spans approximately 7,000 clones, roughly 80% being singletons. The sample here was tumor tissue, taken from a patient who underwent chemoradiotherapy. The rearrangement joins TRBV7-9 to TRBJ1-2, with D possibly matching TRBD1 (5 bases). This receptor was identified in a human donor with HPV-associated anogenital cancer. The CDR3 reads CASSLMGTDYGYTF. The CDR3 DNA sequence: TGTGCCAGCAGCTTAATGGGGACCGACTATGGCTACACCTTC.